These 11 T cell receptor beta chains were all obtained from the same sample, sequenced in a study of early T cells in non-severe SARS-CoV-2 infection. TCRdb re-derived calls from the 5' RACE reads in MiXCR, one entry per CDR3 protein. Among tens of thousands of distinct CDR3 sequences listed, around 3% were seen once. The sequenced sample consisted of whole blood. The receptors were sampled from an adult who was a healthcare worker with PCR-confirmed SARS-CoV-2 infection or an uninfected control (not recorded which).

This clonotype was found many times. V gene TRBV21-1 combines with J gene TRBJ2-7; TRBD2 is the table's D call, not checked against the DNA. TRBV21-1 constitutes a pseudogene. The CDR3 is made up of 14 amino acids. The CDR3, as DNA: TGTGCCAGCAGCAAAAAGAGGGCCACCCACGAGCAGTACGTC. It translates to CASSKKRATHEQYV.

This clonotype was observed at least ten times. V gene TRBV20-1 combines with J gene TRBJ1-4; tentative D call: TRBD1 (5 bases). Germline values: CDR1 DFQATT, CDR2 SNEGSKA (reference sequence). V was clipped by 6 bases and J by 0 bases, with 14 bases between them. This CDR3 has 15 amino acids. This chain's CDR3 is CSATGTAATNEKLFF. CDR3 nucleotide sequence: TGCAGTGCCACCGGGACGGCCGCAACTAATGAAAAACTGTTTTTT.

This clonotype turned up a few times. J is TRBJ2-1 and V is TRBV14, with D unclear. The germline gives CDR1 SGHDN, CDR2 FVKESK. CDR3 size: 11 residues. V lost 3 bases and J 6 bases, leaving 3 bases between the germline ends. The CDR3 DNA sequence: TGTGCCAGCAGCCACAGCAATGAGCAGTTCTTC. Translated: CASSHSNEQFF. Full variable domain (missing parts from reference TRBV14 and TRBJ2-1): EAGVTQFPSHSVIEKGQTVTLRCDPISGHDNLYWYRRVMGKEIKFLLHFVKESKQDESGMPNNRFLAERTGGTYSTLKVQPAELEDSGVYFCASSHSNEQFFGPGTRLTVL.

This clonotype came up many times. The genes are TRBV20-1 and TRBJ2-2; perhaps TRBD1 as D (6 bases). Germline values: CDR1 DFQATT, CDR2 SNEGSKA (reference sequence). The CDR3 is made up of 14 amino acids. The V end lost 4 bases, the J end lost 1 base, and 10 bases lay between the germline ends. The CDR3 loop is CSANGRGNTGELFF. CDR3 coding DNA: TGCAGTGCTAATGGCAGGGGGAACACCGGGGAGCTGTTTTTT.

This clonotype came up many times. The rearrangement joins TRBV6-5 to TRBJ2-2; no definite D call. The CDR3 has 14 amino acids. Per the germline V gene, CDR1 is MNHEY and CDR2 is SVGAGI. V lost 7 bases and J lost 1, with 10 bases in between. DNA for the CDR3: TGTGCCAGCAAACTCCGGAGGAACACCGGGGAGCTGTTTTTT. This gives the protein CASKLRRNTGELFF.

This clonotype was detected many times. The chain employs TRBV14 and TRBJ2-3, with TRBD1 matching over 9 bases. Germline assignment: CDR1 SGHDN and CDR2 FVKESK. This CDR3 contains 16 residues. V lost 4 bases, J lost 4 bases, and 9 bases stayed unmatched. The DNA of the CDR3 is TGTGCCAGCAGCCTCGGGACAGGGCACGCGTCAGATACGCAGTATTTT. Protein product: CASSLGTGHASDTQYF.

This clonotype has a count of ten or more. This chain uses TRBV11-2 with TRBJ2-5; possible D gene TRBD1, 6 bases. Germline CDR1 SGHAT, CDR2 FQNNGV. V was shortened by 5 bases and J by 1 base, with 14 bases between the two germline ends. The CDR3 length is 15 residues. CDR3 protein: CASSPHRTAQETQYF. DNA for the CDR3: TGTGCCAGCAGCCCGCACCGGACAGCCCAAGAGACCCAGTACTTC. The complete variable domain, with remaining parts taken from reference TRBV11-2 and TRBJ2-5, reads EAGVAQSPRYKIIEKRQSVAFWCNPISGHATLYWYQQILGQGPKLLIQFQNNGVVDDSQLPKDRFSAERLKGVDSTLKIQPAKLEDSAVYLCASSPHRTAQETQYFGPGTRLLVL.

This clonotype was seen many times. The V call is TRBV6-2 or TRBV6-3, the J call TRBJ2-1; either TRBD1 or TRBD2 may fit D (5 bases each). From germline, CDR1 is MNHEY and CDR2 SVGEGT. The CDR3 sequence is 13 residues long. V was trimmed by 9 bases and J by 4 bases, leaving 13 bases between them. CDR3 amino acids: CASSGTMYNEQFF. CDR3 DNA: TGTGCCAGTTCAGGGACCATGTACAATGAGCAGTTCTTC.

This clonotype was observed at least ten times. V usage is TRBV6-5 and J usage is TRBJ1-2; 7 bases map to TRBD1. CDR1 MNHEY and CDR2 SVGAGI come from the germline V gene. With V trimmed by 6 bases and J by 1 base, 14 bases remained unmatched. CDR3 size: 17 residues. CDR3 in amino acids: CASSPYIQGVDNYGYTF. CDR3 nucleotide sequence: TGTGCCAGCAGCCCTTACATCCAGGGGGTAGATAACTATGGCTACACCTTC.

This clonotype was counted ten times or more. This sequence joins TRBV5-1 and TRBJ2-1; D may match TRBD1 or TRBD2 (5 bases each). The CDR3 runs to 11 residues. V lost 6 bases and J lost 12, with 13 bases in between. Germline V gives CDR1 SGHRS, CDR2 YFSETQ. CDR3 loop: CASISGTGQFF. The CDR3 DNA is TGCGCCAGCATATCCGGGACGGGGCAGTTCTTC.

This clonotype was counted ten times or more. The genes are TRBV20-1 and TRBJ2-1; 11 bases line up with TRBD1. CDR3 size: 15 residues. Germline CDR1 is DFQATT and CDR2 is SNEGSKA (reference sequence). J was trimmed by 6 bases and V by 5 bases; bases with no gene match: 9. The CDR3 reads CSAYNGQGAPNEQFF. The CDR3 nucleotides read TGCAGTGCTTACAATGGACAGGGGGCACCCAATGAGCAGTTCTTC.